This T cell receptor beta chain appears in the sequencing data of a study of blood T cells in healthy people across ages. Overall study findings and caveats: The study found more naive CD4+ cells and higher diversity in long-lived than aged donors.

This CDR3 has 17 residues. Losses at the gene ends were 0 bases for V and 1 base for J; bases not matched to a gene: 5. Germline values: CDR1 LGHNA, CDR2 YSLEER. For this clonotype: Its antigen remains unidentified.

A J-beta primer mix and a sample-barcoded 5' primer were used in a second PCR of about 7 to 11 cycles. MiXCR, applied by TCRdb to the 5' RACE reads, yields one record per CDR3 protein. The sample lists hundreds of thousands of distinct CDR3 sequences, around two fifths occurring once. The chain recombines TRBV4-3 with TRBJ1-4; 7 bases are shared with TRBD1. The sequence was obtained from a man in his 60s in good health. Sequenced input: blood. CDR3 DNA: TGCGCCAGCAGCCAAGAGGGCAGGGGGGGAACTAATGAAAAACTGTTTTTT. Protein product: CASSQEGRGGTNEKLFF.